Shown below are 13 T cell receptor beta chains from a single sample sequenced in a study of T cell repertoires in cytomegalovirus infection. These receptors' antigens are unknown. Using its own MiXCR run on the reads, TCRdb lists one record per CDR3 protein. Among fewer than 950,000 distinct CDR3 sequences listed, less than 35% were seen once. Sample: cultured CD8+ T cells from PBMCs, taken from culture after CMV antigen stimulation. The receptors originated from a human donor in good health (CMV status not recorded). Some clones in this sample may be carry-over from other donors' samples.

This chain connects TRBV9 to TRBJ2-3; the D is unclear. The CDR3 consists of 13 residues. Germline values: CDR1 SGDLS, CDR2 YYNGEE. V shed 4 bases and J shed 2 bases, with 8 bases lying between them. CDR3: CASSILLTDTQYF. The CDR3, as DNA: TGTGCCAGCAGCATATTACTCACAGATACGCAGTATTTT.

This clonotype has only a few counts. The V and J genes are TRBV4-1 and TRBJ2-2, with D possibly being TRBD1 (5 bases). V was trimmed by 7 bases and J by 6 bases, leaving 12 bases between them. In germline, CDR1 is MGHRA, CDR2 YSYEKL. The CDR3 has 13 residues. The CDR3 loop is CASIGTGSGELFF. The CDR3 nucleotides read TGCGCCAGCATTGGAACAGGCTCCGGGGAGCTGTTTTTT.

This clonotype was recorded a few times. This chain connects TRBV6-1 to TRBJ2-5; D uncertain. The CDR3 has 13 amino acids. CDR1 is MNHNS, CDR2 SASEGT, per germline. Trimming cost V 7 bases and J 2 bases, with 11 bases left between them. The CDR3: CASTWGTQETQYF. CDR3 DNA sequence: TGTGCCAGCACGTGGGGAACGCAAGAGACCCAGTACTTC.

This clonotype was counted ten times or more. The CDR3 here is CASSPGGWETQYF. CDR3 DNA sequence: TGTGCCAGCAGCCCGGGGGGATGGGAGACCCAGTACTTC. The rearrangement links TRBV7-2 to TRBJ2-5; 7 bases map to TRBD2. The CDR3 length is 13 residues. The germline CDR1 and CDR2 sequences are SGHTA and FQGNSA. The V gene end was trimmed by 5 bases and the J gene end by 5 bases; junction bases not matched to a gene: 5. The whole variable domain, filled in from reference TRBV7-2 and TRBJ2-5, reads GAGVSQSPSNKVTEKGKDVELRCDPISGHTALYWYRQSLGQGLEFLIYFQGNSAPDKSGLPSDRFSAERTGGSVSTLTIQRTQQEDSAVYLCASSPGGWETQYFGPGTRLLVL.

The gene calls are TRBV9 and TRBJ2-3; 12 positions agree with TRBD2. This CDR3 region has 18 residues. Germline assignment: CDR1 SGDLS and CDR2 YYNGEE. V gave up 3 bases and J gave up 3 bases; unmatched junction bases: 11. This CDR3 is CASSAPLAGGHRTDTQYF. CDR3 bases: TGTGCCAGCAGCGCCCCGCTAGCGGGGGGGCATAGAACAGATACGCAGTATTTT. The full variable domain, completed using reference TRBV9 and TRBJ2-3, is DSGVTQTPKHLITATGQRVTLRCSPRSGDLSVYWYQQSLDQGLQFLIQYYNGEERAKGNILERFSAQQFPDLHSELNLSSLELGDSALYFCASSAPLAGGHRTDTQYFGPGTRLTVL.

The chain carries TRBV10-2 and TRBJ1-2; a possible D gene is TRBD1 (5 bases). This CDR3 region has 13 residues. The ends were cut back, 8 bases at V and 9 bases at J, with 19 bases in the middle. Germline V CDR1 and CDR2: WSHSY, SAAADI. CDR3: CASLGLGPMSYTF. DNA of the CDR3: TGCGCCAGCCTTGGATTGGGGCCTATGAGCTACACCTTC.

The chain joins TRBV5-4 to TRBJ2-7, with 9 bases that match TRBD1. Germline CDR1 is SGHNT and CDR2 is YYREEE (reference sequence). The CDR3 is made up of 15 amino acids. Trimming took 3 bases from V and 5 from J; bases not matched to a gene: 9. The CDR3 nucleotides read TGTGCCAGCAGCTCCCGGGACAGGGTAAGAAACGAGCAGTACTTC. Its translation: CASSSRDRVRNEQYF.

This clonotype has only a few counts. This sequence joins TRBV6-5 and TRBJ1-2; maybe TRBD1 (5 bases). Germline assignment: CDR1 MNHEY and CDR2 SVGAGI. The length of the CDR3 is 16 residues. V shed 2 bases and J shed 7 bases, with 20 bases lying between them. In DNA form, the CDR3 reads TGTGCCAGCAGTTACGTTTCAGGGCCTCCTTCACGTGGCTACACCTTC. Translating gives CASSYVSGPPSRGYTF.

The rearrangement joins TRBV6-5 to TRBJ2-7; TRBD2 agrees at 9 bases. This CDR3 is built from 15 residues. CDR1 and CDR2 (germline): MNHEY, SVGAGI. V dropped 8 bases and J dropped 4; count of bases not matched to a gene: 12. For the CDR3, the DNA is TGTGCCAGCGGAGGGGTAGGCGGGGGGGCTTACGAGCAGTACTTC. It specifies CASGGVGGGAYEQYF.

This clonotype came up a few times. The chain carries TRBV29-1 and TRBJ2-1, with D perhaps being TRBD1 or TRBD2 (5 bases each). CDR3 length: 11 amino acids. V lost 8 bases to trimming and J lost 9 bases, with 14 bases between them. The germline CDR1 and CDR2 sequences are SQVTM and ANQGSEA. Written as DNA, the CDR3 is TGCAGCTCTCATCGGGACGGTGAGCAGTTCTTC. Amino acid sequence: CSSHRDGEQFF.

V is TRBV7-9 and J is TRBJ2-1, with D tentatively TRBD2 (6 bases). The CDR3 is made up of 15 amino acids. Per the germline V gene, CDR1 is SEHNR and CDR2 is FQNEAQ (reference sequence). V was clipped by 7 bases and J by 0 bases, with 13 bases between them. DNA for the CDR3: TGTGCCAGCACTCGGGACGGGAGCTCCTACAATGAGCAGTTCTTC. The encoded protein is CASTRDGSSYNEQFF.

The chain links TRBV2 to TRBJ2-4; D may be TRBD2 (6 bases). Trimming pared 8 bases from V and 4 bases from J, leaving 15 bases between. The CDR3 runs 14 residues. The germline gives CDR1 SNHLY, CDR2 FYNNEI. This CDR3 reads CASGGPDRKNIQYF. The CDR3 DNA reads as TGTGCCAGCGGAGGGCCCGACAGAAAAAACATTCAGTACTTC.

The chain joins TRBV7-9 to TRBJ1-2; 9 bases agree with TRBD1. The CDR3 spans 15 residues. Germline CDR1 and CDR2: SEHNR and FQNEAQ (reference sequence). Unmatched junction bases numbered 6, after V lost 1 base and J lost 6 bases. CDR3: CASSLDPGQGNGYTF. DNA of the CDR3: TGTGCCAGCAGCTTAGATCCGGGACAGGGAAATGGCTACACCTTC.